This T cell receptor beta chain was sequenced in a study of Graves' ophthalmopathy and Graves' hyperthyroidism. General study results and limits: Ophthalmopathy versus stable hyperthyroidism: 13-signature model gave under 90% sensitivity, around 81% specificity.

RNA transcripts yielded amplified TCR beta CDR3 regions. Following a first-round RT-PCR that used HTBI primers, a second-round multiplex PCR was carried out. TCRdb re-called the multiplex PCR reads with MiXCR, one entry per CDR3 protein. The sample holds approximately 640,000 distinct CDR3 sequences, about 40% seen once. This clonotype was seen many times. Its antigen is not identified. Trimming at V came to 2 bases and at J to 7 bases, leaving 2 bases not matched to a gene. The CDR3 runs to 13 residues. CDR1 and CDR2 (germline): PRHDT, FYEKMQ (reference sequence). The chain combines TRBV13 with TRBJ1-1, with 9 bases fitting TRBD1. The clonotype originates from an adult man with Graves' ophthalmopathy. Sample: peripheral blood. CDR3 amino acids: CASSLTGGREAFF. CDR3 coding DNA: TGTGCCAGCAGCTTAACAGGGGGCCGTGAAGCTTTCTTT.